The 21 T cell receptor beta chains reported below all come from one sample, sequenced in a study of cytomegalovirus exposure and HLA in healthy donors. 60 Vbeta and 13 Jbeta primers were used in PCR. Profiling relied on immunoSEQ multiplex PCR, and the TCRdb table lists in-frame clones only, not all of them. The sample consists of roughly 130,000 clones, 88% of them appearing once. Sequencing input: PBMCs. These receptors were collected from a woman aged 40 to 50 in good health and CMV-seronegative.

This clone has a single count. Here the CDR3 reads CASTRDRTGELFF. In DNA form, the CDR3 reads TGTGCCAGCACCCGGGACAGGACCGGGGAGCTGTTTTTT. The V call is TRBV6-1, the J call TRBJ2-2; 8 positions match TRBD1. The CDR3 has 13 amino acids. Germline V gives CDR1 MNHNS, CDR2 SASEGT. V was pared by 7 bases and J by 5 bases, with 3 bases of the junction left unmatched.

The V gene is TRBV10-3, the J gene TRBJ1-1; D might be TRBD1 (5 bases). V was pared by 4 bases and J by 2 bases, with 17 bases between. The CDR3 is 16 residues long. The V gene's germline CDR1 is ENHRY and CDR2 SYGVKD. The CDR3 nucleotides are TGTGCCATCAGTGTTAGGGACGGAGGGGTTAACACTGAAGCTTTCTTT. Amino acids: CAISVRDGGVNTEAFF.

A note on this clone: The junction shows a germline mismatch at one end, possibly a read error. V is TRBV7-9 and J is TRBJ2-7; the match to TRBD1 covers 8 bases. In germline, CDR1 is SEHNR, CDR2 FQNEAQ (reference sequence). The CDR3 runs 13 residues. CDR3 sequence: CSSSPRDRTNEYF. Written as DNA, the CDR3 is TGTTCCAGCAGCCCCCGGGACAGGACGAATGAGTACTTC.

This rearrangement joins TRBV20-1 to TRBJ2-1; D gene uncertain. This CDR3 region has 11 residues. Trimming shortened V by 4 bases and J by 3 bases, and 4 bases separated the two germline ends. The germline gives CDR1 DFQATT, CDR2 SNEGSKA (reference sequence). CDR3 sequence (DNA): TGCAGTGCTAACAGCTACAATGAGCAGTTCTTC. It specifies CSANSYNEQFF.

The chain combines TRBV6-4 with TRBJ2-3, with 7 bases aligning to TRBD2. The germline V gene encodes CDR1 MRHNA and CDR2 SNTAGT. CDR3 length: 13 residues. V lost 4 bases, J lost 3 bases, and 1 base stayed unmatched. The CDR3 loop reads CASSGLATDTQYF. In DNA, the CDR3 is TGTGCCAGCAGTGGACTAGCAACAGATACGCAGTATTTT.

This chain uses TRBV27 with TRBJ2-7; 9 bases are shared with TRBD2. Per the germline V gene, CDR1 is MNHEY and CDR2 is SMNVEV (reference sequence). CDR3 length equals 15 residues. V lost 5 bases to trimming and J lost 1 base; unmatched junction nucleotides: 6. CDR3 DNA: TGTGCCAGCAGTGCCTCGAGCGGGAGGTCCTACGAGCAGTACTTC. Translation: CASSASSGRSYEQYF.

The rearrangement uses TRBV6-5 and TRBJ1-2; D is ambiguous. This CDR3 comprises 13 residues. V was shortened by 4 bases and J by 4 bases, with 10 bases between the two germline ends. Germline V lookup: CDR1 MNHEY, CDR2 SVGAGI. The CDR3 reads CASSSTQSYGYTF. The CDR3 DNA reads TGTGCCAGCAGTTCTACACAGTCCTATGGCTACACCTTC.

The chain couples TRBV6-5 to TRBJ1-5, with D possibly matching TRBD1 (6 bases). The CDR3 is 14 residues long. Per the germline V gene, CDR1 is MNHEY and CDR2 is SVGAGI. The V end lost 3 bases, the J end lost 6 bases, and 12 bases lay between the germline ends. The CDR3 DNA sequence: TGTGCCAGCAGTTATTTTCAAGGGGGTCAGCCCCAGCATTTT. Residues: CASSYFQGGQPQHF.

This clone was observed a single time. This chain links TRBV11-3 with TRBJ1-5, with D perhaps TRBD1 (5 bases). V lost 5 bases and J 4 bases, leaving 27 bases between the germline ends. Per germline, CDR1 SGHNT and CDR2 YENEEA. CDR3 length: 19 amino acids. Written as DNA, the CDR3 is TGTGCCAGCAGCACAGTCCCCCCTGGACGGGTGGCAGGGAATCAGCCCCAGCATTTT. It encodes CASSTVPPGRVAGNQPQHF. Drawing the rest from reference TRBV11-3 and TRBJ1-5, the complete variable domain is EAGVVQSPRYKIIEKKQPVAFWCNPISGHNTLYWYLQNLGQGPELLIRYENEEAVDDSQLPKDRFSAERLKGVDSTLKIQPAELGDSAVYLCASSTVPPGRVAGNQPQHFGDGTRLSIL.

V usage is TRBV2 and J usage is TRBJ1-5, with 7 bases matching TRBD1. The CDR3 is made up of 12 amino acids. Germline CDR1 is SNHLY and CDR2 is FYNNEI. V dropped 5 bases and J dropped 8; count of bases not matched to a gene: 3. CDR3 bases: TGTGCCAGCAGTTCAGGGGGGAAGCCCCAGCATTTT. This translates into CASSSGGKPQHF.

The CDR3 DNA is TGCAGCGGCGGGATGGACCACAATGAGCAGTTCTTC. This sequence encodes CSGGMDHNEQFF. The gene calls are TRBV29-1 and TRBJ2-1; D perhaps matches TRBD2 (6 bases). CDR1 and CDR2 (germline): SQVTM, ANQGSEA. CDR3 length: 12 residues. V was trimmed by 7 bases and J by 5 bases, leaving 12 bases between them.

In regard to this clone: At the DNA level, this CDR3 is encoded by other sequences in the same sample as well. V is TRBV7-2 and J is TRBJ2-1, with D unresolved. This CDR3 has 15 amino acids. CDR1 is SGHTA, CDR2 FQGNSA, per germline. The V end was cut by 1 base, the J end by 4 bases, with 11 bases between. The CDR3 DNA sequence: TGTGCCAGCAGCTTAGTTGCGACATCATACAATGAGCAGTTCTTC. Translation gives CASSLVATSYNEQFF.

This clone is a singleton in its sample. V gene TRBV6-5 combines with J gene TRBJ1-1, with D possibly being TRBD1 (5 bases). The CDR3 runs 13 residues. CDR1 and CDR2 from the germline V gene are MNHEY and SVGAGI. V gave up 8 bases and J gave up 0 bases, with 10 bases separating them. In nucleotides, the CDR3 is TGTGCCAGCGGGGACTTCATGAACACTGAAGCTTTCTTT. It is translated as CASGDFMNTEAFF.

Remarks on this clone: The junction differs from germline at one of its ends, possibly a read error. This rearrangement joins TRBV11-3 to TRBJ2-2, with TRBD2 identical over 7 bases. Germline loops: CDR1 SGHNT, CDR2 YENEEA. The CDR3 is 16 amino acids. CDR3 residues: CASSPPGTTTTRELFF. In DNA form, the CDR3 reads TGTGCCAGCAGCCCTCCCGGGACTACCACCACCCGGGAGCTGTTTTTT.

The chain employs TRBV6-6 and TRBJ2-7; 11 bases fit TRBD2. There are 15 residues in the CDR3. The germline CDR1 and CDR2 sequences are MNHNY and SVGAGI (reference sequence). Trimming took 5 bases from V and 3 from J; bases not matched to a gene: 6. The CDR3 DNA is TGTGCCAGCAGTCCTACCGGACTAGCGGGCTACGAGCAGTACTTC. This translates into CASSPTGLAGYEQYF.

In this sample, this clone turned up a few times. The chain has TRBV25-1 and TRBJ1-4; the match to TRBD1 covers 8 bases. The J segment lost 5 bases and the V segment lost 4 bases, leaving 6 bases of the junction unmatched. CDR1 is MGHDK, CDR2 SYGVNS, per germline. The CDR3 has 15 residues. The CDR3 nucleotides are TGTGCCAGCAGTGTTCACAGGGGGACAAATGAAAAACTGTTTTTT. The encoded protein is CASSVHRGTNEKLFF.

This clone was seen a handful of times. The rearrangement joins TRBV6-6 to TRBJ2-5; D unclear. The CDR3 runs 13 residues. Trimming removed 11 bases from V and 2 bases from J, with 15 bases in between. Germline V lookup: CDR1 MNHNY, CDR2 SVGAGI (reference sequence). The CDR3 nucleotides are TGTGCCGGCCTGCCAGACAAGCAAGAGACCCAGTACTTC. Translation: CAGLPDKQETQYF.

The chain recombines TRBV7-8 with TRBJ1-5, with D possibly matching TRBD1 (6 bases). CDR1 is SGHVS and CDR2 is FQNEAQ in the germline V gene. The CDR3 is 13 residues long. Between the trimmed V and J ends, which lost 5 bases and 5 bases, there was a span of 10 bases. CDR3: CASSLRGHQPQHF. CDR3 coding DNA: TGTGCCAGCAGCCTCAGGGGCCATCAGCCCCAGCATTTT.

About this clone itself: Mismatch with germline at one junction end may stem from a read error. The chain has TRBV7-3 and TRBJ2-1; tentatively, D is TRBD1 (5 bases). The CDR3 has 16 amino acids. In germline, CDR1 is SGHTA, CDR2 FQGTGA. CDR3: CSSSLVPGMASDEQFF. In DNA, the CDR3 is TGTTCCAGCAGCTTAGTACCAGGGATGGCGAGCGATGAGCAGTTCTTC.

The chain uses TRBV13 and TRBJ2-2; D might be TRBD1 (6 bases). Germline V CDR1 and CDR2: PRHDT, FYEKMQ (reference sequence). The CDR3 has 16 amino acids. V was cut by 5 bases and J by 2 bases, with 15 bases left in between. The CDR3 spells CASSDPRGLNTGELFF. The CDR3 coding sequence is TGTGCCAGCAGCGACCCGAGGGGGTTAAACACCGGGGAGCTGTTTTTT. The full variable domain, in which reference TRBV13 and TRBJ2-2 provide the parts outside the CDR3, is AAGVIQSPRHLIKEKRETATLKCYPIPRHDTVYWYQQGPGQDPQFLISFYEKMQSDKGSIPDRFSAQQFSDYHSELNMSSLELGDSALYFCASSDPRGLNTGELFFGEGSRLTVL.

The chain joins TRBV19 to TRBJ1-1, with D tentatively TRBD1 (6 bases). This CDR3 has 12 residues. Per germline, CDR1 LNHDA and CDR2 SQIVND (reference sequence). Trimming removed 5 bases from V and 7 bases from J, with 11 bases in between. CDR3 DNA: TGTGCCAGTAGTCCCCAAGGGGGTGAAGCTTTCTTT. Translation: CASSPQGGEAFF.